This T cell receptor (beta chain) emerged from a study of cytomegalovirus exposure and HLA in healthy donors. In the PCR, 60 Vbeta and 13 Jbeta primers were used. Study processing details: A later analysis counted around 80 million unique TCR beta chains, around 10 million shared. The repertoire was sequenced with immunoSEQ multiplex PCR; TCRdb's copy has only in-frame clones and lacks some. V and J calls plus clone size are reproduced from that table; the DNA served to infer D and trimming. The sample shows over 70,000 clones, roughly three quarters of them seen only once. As for this clone: Its antigen is unknown.

The V gene's germline CDR1 is ENHRY and CDR2 SYGVKD. V dropped 6 bases and J dropped 4; count of bases not matched to a gene: 3. The CDR3 totals 12 residues. Study observations and caveats: The study dropped some indistinguishable V segments, TRBV6-2 and TRBV6-3 among them. A cluster of highly shared sequence variants was likely a sequencing artifact.

Specimen: PBMCs. The sequence was obtained from a man aged 30 to 39 in good health and CMV-seronegative. The chain combines TRBV10-3 with TRBJ2-7, with 7 bases identical to TRBD1. CDR3 coding DNA: TGTGCCATCAGCGACAGGGTGTACGAGCAGTACTTC. As protein: CAISDRVYEQYF.